The rows below give T cell receptor beta chains drawn from one sample of a study of blood T cell repertoires in COVID-19. Some clones are missing from TCRdb's copy, which holds only in-frame ones; the method was immunoSEQ multiplex PCR. The profile shows about 130,000 clones, roughly 84% of them singletons. The sequenced sample was peripheral blood. Receptor source: a woman aged 80 or over with acute or convalescent COVID-19. Both conserved end residues are part of each CDR3. A D gene is named only where the DNA matches it firmly. Clone size is stated in some rows and not others, as once, few, many or a class when expanded.

d_gene: .; abundance: .; v_gene: TRBV3-1/TRBV3-2; j_gene: TRBJ1-2; CDR3aa: CASSPNGEGDYTF; CDR3nt: TGTGCCAGCAGCCCGAATGGGGAGGGGGATTATACCTTC
d_gene: .; abundance: .; v_gene: TRBV11-2; j_gene: TRBJ1-5; CDR3aa: CASSLGGQRNQPQHF; CDR3nt: TGTGCCAGCAGCTTAGGAGGACAGCGCAATCAGCCCCAGCATTTT
d_gene: .; abundance: .; v_gene: TRBV5-1; j_gene: TRBJ2-7; CDR3aa: CASSPDTTYEQYF; CDR3nt: TGCGCCAGCAGCCCGGACACCACCTACGAGCAGTACTTC
d_gene: .; abundance: .; v_gene: TRBV6-5; j_gene: TRBJ1-2; CDR3aa: CASRASGNLYGYTF; CDR3nt: TGTGCCAGCAGGGCCTCGGGGAATCTCTATGGCTACACCTTC
d_gene: TRBD1; abundance: few; v_gene: TRBV5-1; j_gene: TRBJ1-1; CDR3aa: CASGGTGRTEAFF; CDR3nt: TGCGCCAGCGGCGGGACAGGACGGACTGAAGCTTTCTTT
d_gene: TRBD1; abundance: few; v_gene: TRBV7-3; j_gene: TRBJ2-7; CDR3aa: CASSRGTDHEQYF; CDR3nt: TGTGCCAGCAGCCGAGGGACAGACCACGAGCAGTACTTC
d_gene: .; abundance: .; v_gene: TRBV6-2/TRBV6-3; j_gene: TRBJ2-5; CDR3aa: CASSYSQGLAQTQYF; CDR3nt: TGTGCCAGCAGTTACTCACAGGGTCTCGCCCAGACCCAGTACTTC
d_gene: .; abundance: .; v_gene: TRBV3-1/TRBV3-2; j_gene: TRBJ2-1; CDR3aa: CASSRDWYNEQFF; CDR3nt: TGTGCCAGCAGCCGGGACTGGTACAATGAGCAGTTCTTC
d_gene: TRBD2; abundance: .; v_gene: TRBV10-1; j_gene: TRBJ2-3; CDR3aa: CASSESSGTTDTQYF; CDR3nt: TGCGCCAGCAGTGAGTCTAGCGGGACCACAGATACGCAGTATTTT
d_gene: TRBD1; abundance: .; v_gene: TRBV20-1; j_gene: TRBJ1-6; CDR3aa: CSASTWTGGSSPLHF; CDR3nt: TGCAGTGCTAGTACCTGGACAGGGGGTAGTTCACCCCTCCACTTT
d_gene: .; abundance: .; v_gene: TRBV4-3; j_gene: TRBJ1-4; CDR3aa: CASSLRGGLNEKLFF; CDR3nt: TGCGCCAGCAGCCTCCGGGGAGGACTAAATGAAAAACTGTTTTTT
d_gene: .; abundance: once; v_gene: TRBV27; j_gene: TRBJ1-2; CDR3aa: CASSALWGDGYTF; CDR3nt: TGTGCCAGCAGCGCCCTTTGGGGGGATGGCTACACCTTC
d_gene: TRBD2; abundance: few; v_gene: TRBV15; j_gene: TRBJ2-3; CDR3aa: CATRGTSHTDTQYF; CDR3nt: TGTGCCACCAGAGGGACTAGCCACACAGATACGCAGTATTTT
d_gene: TRBD2; abundance: .; v_gene: TRBV11-2; j_gene: TRBJ2-1; CDR3aa: CASSRFGLAGSNEQFF; CDR3nt: TGTGCCAGCAGCCGGTTTGGTCTAGCGGGATCCAATGAGCAGTTCTTC
d_gene: TRBD1; abundance: .; v_gene: TRBV5-6; j_gene: TRBJ2-3; CDR3aa: CASSGLGQGWTDTQYF; CDR3nt: TGTGCCAGCAGCGGATTAGGACAGGGGTGGACAGATACGCAGTATTTT
d_gene: .; abundance: .; v_gene: TRBV9; j_gene: TRBJ2-5; CDR3aa: CASSAFLRGGGETQYF; CDR3nt: TGTGCCAGCAGCGCCTTCCTGAGGGGAGGGGGTGAGACCCAGTACTTC
d_gene: TRBD1; abundance: .; v_gene: TRBV29-1; j_gene: TRBJ1-1; CDR3aa: CSGDSINTEAFF; CDR3nt: TGCAGCGGGGACAGTATCAACACTGAAGCTTTCTTT
d_gene: .; abundance: .; v_gene: TRBV6-5; j_gene: TRBJ1-1; CDR3aa: CASSYSTGYTEAFF; CDR3nt: TGTGCCAGCAGTTACTCGACTGGTTACACTGAAGCTTTCTTT
d_gene: TRBD2; abundance: .; v_gene: TRBV5-4; j_gene: TRBJ2-7; CDR3aa: CASSFTSGGGEQYF; CDR3nt: TGTGCCAGCAGTTTTACTAGCGGGGGAGGCGAGCAGTACTTC
d_gene: TRBD2; abundance: .; v_gene: TRBV27; j_gene: TRBJ2-1; CDR3aa: CASSLGLAYNEQFF; CDR3nt: TGTGCCAGCAGTTTAGGACTAGCGTACAATGAGCAGTTCTTC
d_gene: .; abundance: .; v_gene: TRBV19; j_gene: TRBJ1-1; CDR3aa: CASTLREGGYTEAFF; CDR3nt: TGTGCCAGTACTCTGCGAGAGGGCGGGTACACTGAAGCTTTCTTT
d_gene: TRBD1; abundance: .; v_gene: TRBV7-9; j_gene: TRBJ1-2; CDR3aa: CASSLISGGDGYTF; CDR3nt: TGTGCCAGCAGCTTAATTTCAGGGGGCGATGGCTACACCTTC
d_gene: .; abundance: once; v_gene: TRBV6-5; j_gene: TRBJ1-4; CDR3aa: CASRGRQDENEKLFF; CDR3nt: TGTGCCAGCAGGGGGAGACAGGACGAGAATGAAAAACTGTTTTTT
d_gene: TRBD2; abundance: once; v_gene: TRBV4-1; j_gene: TRBJ2-7; CDR3aa: CASSNLAGGYEQYF; CDR3nt: TGCGCCAGCAGCAACCTAGCGGGGGGCTACGAGCAGTACTTC
d_gene: TRBD1; abundance: few; v_gene: TRBV18; j_gene: TRBJ1-5; CDR3aa: CASSDRTGFDQPQHF; CDR3nt: TGTGCCAGCTCAGACAGGACAGGGTTCGATCAGCCCCAGCATTTT
d_gene: .; abundance: once; v_gene: TRBV5-1; j_gene: TRBJ1-1; CDR3aa: CASSLAIGAQGTEAFF; CDR3nt: TGCGCCAGCAGCTTGGCCATAGGGGCCCAAGGAACTGAAGCTTTCTTT
d_gene: .; abundance: few; v_gene: TRBV5-1; j_gene: TRBJ2-7; CDR3aa: CASSLGGGEQYF; CDR3nt: TGCGCCAGCAGCTTGGGAGGGGGCGAGCAGTACTTC
d_gene: TRBD2; abundance: .; v_gene: TRBV19; j_gene: TRBJ2-7; CDR3aa: CASSAGTSGYEQYF; CDR3nt: TGTGCCAGTAGTGCCGGGACTAGCGGTTACGAGCAGTACTTC
d_gene: .; abundance: once; v_gene: TRBV10-3; j_gene: TRBJ2-5; CDR3aa: CAISESGRRHQETQYF; CDR3nt: TGTGCCATCAGTGAGTCGGGGCGGCGGCACCAAGAGACCCAGTACTTC
d_gene: TRBD2; abundance: .; v_gene: TRBV27; j_gene: TRBJ2-7; CDR3aa: CASSPTGTPGGDEQYF; CDR3nt: TGTGCCAGCAGTCCCACCGGGACTCCGGGAGGGGACGAGCAGTACTTC
d_gene: TRBD2; abundance: .; v_gene: TRBV19; j_gene: TRBJ2-5; CDR3aa: CASRPGTTMQETQYF; CDR3nt: TGTGCCAGTAGGCCGGGGACTACCATGCAGGAGACCCAGTACTTC
d_gene: TRBD1; abundance: .; v_gene: TRBV18; j_gene: TRBJ2-2; CDR3aa: CASSSLTAGTGNTGELFF; CDR3nt: TGTGCCAGCTCATCACTTACCGCCGGGACAGGGAACACCGGGGAGCTGTTTTTT
d_gene: TRBD2; abundance: .; v_gene: TRBV4-2; j_gene: TRBJ2-3; CDR3aa: CASSSLLRGDSTDTQYF; CDR3nt: TGTGCCAGCAGCTCCCTTCTGCGGGGGGACAGCACAGATACGCAGTATTTT
d_gene: TRBD1; abundance: .; v_gene: TRBV4-2; j_gene: TRBJ1-1; CDR3aa: CASSLTGATEAFF; CDR3nt: TGTGCCAGCAGCTTGACAGGGGCAACTGAAGCTTTCTTT
d_gene: .; abundance: .; v_gene: TRBV28; j_gene: TRBJ2-3; CDR3aa: CASSFGTPSTDTQYF; CDR3nt: TGTGCCAGCAGTTTCGGGACTCCTAGCACAGATACGCAGTATTTT
d_gene: TRBD1; abundance: .; v_gene: TRBV2; j_gene: TRBJ2-7; CDR3aa: CASSRTGEPTYEQYF; CDR3nt: TGTGCCAGCAGCCGTACAGGGGAACCTACCTACGAGCAGTACTTC
d_gene: TRBD2; abundance: .; v_gene: TRBV11-2; j_gene: TRBJ2-3; CDR3aa: CASSFRGLAGEDTQYF; CDR3nt: TGTGCCAGCAGCTTTAGGGGACTAGCGGGAGAAGATACGCAGTATTTT
d_gene: TRBD2; abundance: .; v_gene: TRBV28; j_gene: TRBJ2-5; CDR3aa: CASSLIGGLAGEETQYF; CDR3nt: TGTGCCAGCAGTTTAATTGGGGGACTAGCGGGAGAAGAGACCCAGTACTTC
d_gene: .; abundance: few; v_gene: TRBV2; j_gene: TRBJ1-4; CDR3aa: CASSTGTDYNEKLFF; CDR3nt: TGTGCCAGCAGTACCGGGACTGATTATAATGAAAAACTGTTTTTT
d_gene: .; abundance: .; v_gene: TRBV4-2; j_gene: TRBJ2-7; CDR3aa: CASSQGASALYEQYF; CDR3nt: TGTGCCAGCAGCCAAGGGGCTAGCGCGCTATACGAGCAGTACTTC
d_gene: .; abundance: .; v_gene: TRBV5-1; j_gene: TRBJ2-6; CDR3aa: CASSNQQTSGANVLTF; CDR3nt: TGCGCCAGCAGCAACCAACAGACCTCTGGGGCCAACGTCCTGACTTTC
d_gene: .; abundance: .; v_gene: TRBV19; j_gene: TRBJ2-1; CDR3aa: CASSIAPMSSYNEQFF; CDR3nt: TGTGCCAGTAGTATTGCGCCAATGAGCTCCTACAATGAGCAGTTCTTC
d_gene: TRBD1; abundance: .; v_gene: TRBV19; j_gene: TRBJ1-1; CDR3aa: CASSGQDPLPSEAFF; CDR3nt: TGTGCCAGTAGTGGACAGGACCCCTTACCGAGTGAAGCTTTCTTT
d_gene: .; abundance: .; v_gene: TRBV2; j_gene: TRBJ2-2; CDR3aa: CASSVSRAGGELFF; CDR3nt: TGTGCCAGCAGTGTAAGCCGCGCTGGCGGGGAGCTGTTTTTT
d_gene: .; abundance: .; v_gene: TRBV21-1; j_gene: TRBJ2-1; CDR3aa: CASSKVTADTYNEQFF; CDR3nt: TGTGCCAGCAGCAAAGTTACGGCCGACACTTACAATGAGCAGTTCTTC
d_gene: .; abundance: .; v_gene: TRBV18; j_gene: TRBJ2-5; CDR3aa: CASSPQGLQETQYF; CDR3nt: TGTGCCAGCTCACCCCAGGGATTGCAAGAGACCCAGTACTTC
d_gene: .; abundance: .; v_gene: TRBV2; j_gene: TRBJ1-6; CDR3aa: CASSESQGHSPLHF; CDR3nt: TGTGCCAGCAGTGAATCACAGGGTCATTCACCCCTCCACTTT
d_gene: TRBD2; abundance: .; v_gene: TRBV4-2; j_gene: TRBJ2-1; CDR3aa: CASSQDRAIRGGTEQFF; CDR3nt: TGTGCCAGCAGCCAAGATCGGGCTATCCGGGGGGGTACTGAGCAGTTCTTC
d_gene: .; abundance: .; v_gene: TRBV6-5; j_gene: TRBJ1-5; CDR3aa: CASSSGDSNQPQHF; CDR3nt: TGTGCCAGCAGTTCAGGGGATAGCAATCAGCCCCAGCATTTT
d_gene: .; abundance: once; v_gene: TRBV28; j_gene: TRBJ1-6; CDR3aa: CASSFASMSSYNSPLHF; CDR3nt: TGTGCCAGCAGTTTTGCCTCAATGAGCTCCTATAATTCACCCCTCCACTTT
d_gene: .; abundance: .; v_gene: TRBV9; j_gene: TRBJ1-6; CDR3aa: CASSSHRVGNSPLHF; CDR3nt: TGTGCCAGCAGCTCGCACAGGGTGGGGAATTCACCCCTCCACTTT
d_gene: TRBD1; abundance: once; v_gene: TRBV5-8; j_gene: TRBJ1-1; CDR3aa: CASSDRVLTEAFF; CDR3nt: TGTGCCAGCAGCGACAGGGTCCTCACTGAAGCTTTCTTT
d_gene: .; abundance: .; v_gene: TRBV9; j_gene: TRBJ2-2; CDR3aa: CASSPIPRATEELFF; CDR3nt: TGTGCCAGCAGCCCCATACCGCGGGCCACCGAGGAGCTGTTTTTT
d_gene: .; abundance: once; v_gene: TRBV3-1/TRBV3-2; j_gene: TRBJ1-5; CDR3aa: CASSQGGGQSNQPQHF; CDR3nt: TGTGCCAGCAGCCAAGGGGGGGGGCAGAGCAATCAGCCCCAGCATTTT